This is a list of T cell receptor beta chains from one sample in a study of T cells in Graves' hyperthyroidism and ophthalmopathy. TCRdb re-called the multiplex PCR reads through MiXCR, storing one row per CDR3 protein. This sample has approximately 510,000 distinct CDR3 sequences, with 20% found just once. Input material: blood. The receptors derive from a man aged 18-30 years with Graves' hyperthyroidism. The CDR3 runs from the conserved cysteine through the conserved F or W. The D gene is left open where the match is weak. Only part of the rows carry a size: once, few, many, or a class if the clone is expanded.

j_call,clone_size,v_call,d_call,cdr3_aa
TRBJ2-5,few,TRBV6-1,TRBD1,CASSRDRAGETQYF
TRBJ1-6,few,TRBV7-2,-,CASSLTGSSYNSPLHF
TRBJ1-2,many,TRBV20-1,TRBD1,CSARDGTGGANGYTF
TRBJ2-7,-,TRBV6-1,TRBD2,CASSVSGTRAYEQYF
TRBJ2-5,many,TRBV2,-,CASMTTGETQYF
TRBJ2-7,-,TRBV19,-,CASSPGADYEQYF
TRBJ1-2,many,TRBV28,TRBD1,CASSWDRGGGYTF
TRBJ2-2,-,TRBV3-1,TRBD2,CASSLLGLAGDTGELFF
TRBJ1-1,many,TRBV10-3,TRBD1,CAIRIDRGMNTEAFF
TRBJ2-5,few,TRBV7-9,-,CASSSWLENQETQYF